This TCR beta chain was sequenced for a study of blood T cell repertoires in COVID-19. Study details: Some COVID-19 samples were acute and others convalescent; all came from the United States, Italy and Spain. In each case, the material was cDNA or gDNA derived from T cells, B-cell-depleted T cells, or PBMCs.

V gave up 4 bases and J gave up 7 bases; unmatched junction bases: 10. CDR1 is SGHDT and CDR2 is YYEEEE in the germline V gene. There are 14 residues in the CDR3. Followed longitudinally, the Seattle patients had been enrolled during active infection. As originally analysed: Amplification from reference gene primers served as the basis for estimated nucleated cell counts. Clones were sequenced by immunoSEQ multiplex PCR, and TCRdb holds only the in-frame ones, with some missing. V, J and clone size derive from that table, while D and trimming were established from the DNA sequence. Here the sample spans almost 400,000 clones, about 87% being singletons.

Sequencing was carried out using peripheral blood. This receptor was identified in a woman aged 55 to 70 with COVID-19, enrolled during active disease. V is TRBV5-6 and J is TRBJ2-5; 7 bases map to TRBD1. CDR3 coding DNA: TGTGCCAGCAGCAATACAGGGGCGCGAGGGACCCAGTACTTC. Amino acids: CASSNTGARGTQYF.